The 21 T cell receptor beta chains in this list originate from one sample, sequenced in a study of immune evolution from preneoplasia to lung adenocarcinoma. Generated by immunoSEQ multiplex PCR, the TCRdb table keeps only in-frame clones and is missing some. The data hold around 7,500 clones, with 74% observed a single time. Material for sequencing was FFPE atypical adenomatous hyperplasia tissue from the lung. The subset here: atypical adenomatous hyperplasia (AAH), lung preneoplasia. These receptors came from a donor older than 65 with lung adenocarcinoma. Some clones in this sample may be carry-over from other donors' samples.

This sequence joins TRBV6-5 and TRBJ2-2, with 10 nucleotides matching TRBD1. CDR3 length equals 14 residues. The germline gives CDR1 MNHEY, CDR2 SVGAGI. With V trimmed by 4 bases and J by 6 bases, 2 bases remained unmatched. Here the CDR3 DNA reads TGTGCCAGCAGTTCCGGGACAGGGGCCGGGGAGCTGTTTTTT. Translating gives CASSSGTGAGELFF.

CDR3 DNA: TGTGCCAGCTCAACCGGGACAGAGAACTATGGCTACACCTTC. Protein: CASSTGTENYGYTF. The V call is TRBV18, the J call TRBJ1-2; 7 bases match TRBD1. Trimming cost V 5 bases and J 2 bases; bases outside gene matches: 5. Germline V gene data show CDR1 as KGHSH and CDR2 as LQKENI. CDR3 length: 14 residues.

The rearrangement joins TRBV11-3 to TRBJ1-5; D is unresolved. Per the germline V gene, CDR1 is SGHNT and CDR2 is YENEEA. V lost 1 base to trimming and J lost 7 bases, with 8 bases between them. This CDR3 region has 13 residues. The CDR3 nucleotides read TGTGCCAGCAGCTTAGGTGAAGGCCAGCCCCAGCATTTT. Its translation is CASSLGEGQPQHF.

This clone was detected once. The chain couples TRBV28 to TRBJ1-6; D is uncertain. This CDR3 region has 13 residues. From germline, CDR1 is MDHEN and CDR2 SYDVKM. Trimming took 10 bases from V and 0 from J, leaving 7 bases between them. The CDR3: CATRDSYNSPLHF. CDR3 DNA: TGTGCCACTAGGGACTCCTATAATTCACCCCTCCACTTT.

The chain carries TRBV7-8 and TRBJ2-7; 10 bases match TRBD2. CDR1 SGHVS and CDR2 FQNEAQ come from the germline V gene. The CDR3 runs 15 residues. With 7 bases clipped from V and 3 bases from J, the junction kept 9 bases outside the gene matches. The DNA of the CDR3 is TGTGCCAGCACTGGGCAGACTAGCGGGTTCTACGAGCAGTACTTC. Encoded protein: CASTGQTSGFYEQYF. The whole variable domain, remainder taken from reference TRBV7-8 and TRBJ2-7, is GAGVSQSPRYKVAKRGQDVALRCDPISGHVSLFWYQQALGQGPEFLTYFQNEAQLDKSGLPSDRFFAERPEGSVSTLKIQRTQQEDSAVYLCASTGQTSGFYEQYFGPGTRLTVT.

The V and J genes are TRBV6-1 and TRBJ1-2; D is unresolved. V lost 3 bases and J lost 5, with 7 bases in between. This CDR3 is 12 amino acids long. Germline lookup yields CDR1 MNHNS and CDR2 SASEGT. CDR3 loop: CASSDRLYGYTF. In DNA form, the CDR3 reads TGTGCCAGCAGTGACCGGCTATATGGCTACACCTTC.

V is TRBV7-9 and J is TRBJ1-5; D gene unclear. Trimming pared 0 bases from V and 0 bases from J, leaving 6 bases between. CDR1 is SEHNR, CDR2 FQNEAQ, per germline (reference sequence). The CDR3 consists of 15 residues. Here the CDR3 reads CASSLAADSNQPQHF. CDR3 DNA sequence: TGTGCCAGCAGCTTAGCGGCAGATAGCAATCAGCCCCAGCATTTT.

The chain joins TRBV27 to TRBJ2-3; 8 nucleotides agree with TRBD1. The V segment lost 2 bases and the J segment 4 bases; nucleotides outside the gene matches: 2. This CDR3 spans 14 amino acids. Germline V lookup: CDR1 MNHEY, CDR2 SMNVEV (reference sequence). CDR3 DNA sequence: TGTGCCAGCAGTTTAAGACAGGGGTCAGATACGCAGTATTTT. Translation gives CASSLRQGSDTQYF.

The CDR3 loop is CAWSPVSGQAVYEQYF. Here the CDR3 DNA reads TGTGCCTGGAGTCCCGTATCGGGACAGGCGGTCTACGAGCAGTACTTC. The V gene is TRBV30, the J gene TRBJ2-7, with 8 bases that match TRBD1. The germline CDR1 and CDR2 sequences are GTSNPN and SVGIG (reference sequence). Trimming cost V 2 bases and J 3 bases; bases outside gene matches: 12. This CDR3 comprises 16 residues.

This chain joins TRBV5-4 and TRBJ2-1; TRBD2 matches at 13 bases. This CDR3 is 17 amino acids long. The germline gives CDR1 SGHNT, CDR2 YYREEE (reference sequence). The trim removed 3 bases at V and 0 bases at J, leaving 3 bases unmatched. Here the CDR3 reads CASSSWTSGGSYNEQFF. The CDR3, as DNA: TGTGCCAGCAGCTCGTGGACTAGCGGGGGCTCCTACAATGAGCAGTTCTTC.

The chain couples TRBV20-1 to TRBJ1-3; D unresolved. From germline, CDR1 is DFQATT and CDR2 SNEGSKA (reference sequence). Trimming left V 3 bases short and J 4 bases short, with 4 bases between. This CDR3 region has 11 residues. The CDR3 is CSASVGNTIYF. CDR3 nucleotides: TGCAGTGCTAGCGTGGGAAACACCATATATTTT.

The V gene is TRBV5-1, the J gene TRBJ2-3; D not resolved. Germline V lookup: CDR1 SGHRS, CDR2 YFSETQ. The germline V and J ends were trimmed by 1 base and 5 bases, with 5 bases remaining between them. The CDR3 totals 12 residues. Here the CDR3 reads CASSLRGDTQYF. CDR3 bases: TGCGCCAGCAGCTTGCGTGGAGATACGCAGTATTTT.

The rearrangement joins TRBV9 to TRBJ2-2; unclear D gene. The V end was cut by 4 bases, the J end by 9 bases, with 16 bases between. Germline V gene sequence: CDR1 SGDLS, CDR2 YYNGEE. CDR3 length: 14 amino acids. The CDR3: CASSPGPVGRELFF. The DNA of the CDR3 is TGTGCCAGCAGCCCCGGACCAGTTGGGCGGGAGCTGTTTTTT.

The sample holds a few counts of this clone. The chain links TRBV7-9 to TRBJ1-1, with 12 nucleotides matching TRBD1. CDR1 SEHNR and CDR2 FQNEAQ come from the germline V gene (reference sequence). The CDR3 contains 13 residues. Here the CDR3 DNA reads TGTTTAGGGGACAGGGGGCCTCGAACTGAAGCTTTCTTT. Amino acid sequence: CLGDRGPRTEAFF.

The rearrangement joins TRBV6-5 to TRBJ2-2; 8 nucleotides align to TRBD1. The trim removed 6 bases at V and 0 bases at J, leaving 0 bases unmatched. CDR3 length equals 14 residues. The germline V gene encodes CDR1 MNHEY and CDR2 SVGAGI. The CDR3 bases are TGTGCCAGCAGACAGGGGGCGAACACCGGGGAGCTGTTTTTT. Its protein is CASRQGANTGELFF.

The gene calls are TRBV30 and TRBJ1-5; D is unclear. Trimming pared 2 bases from V and 0 bases from J, leaving 5 bases between. The CDR3 runs to 13 residues. CDR1 and CDR2 from the germline V gene are GTSNPN and SVGIG (reference sequence). This chain's CDR3 is CAWSLNSNQPQHF. As DNA, the CDR3 is TGTGCCTGGAGTCTTAATAGCAATCAGCCCCAGCATTTT.

The CDR3 sequence is CAWSVGRVYGYTF. The CDR3 DNA reads TGTGCCTGGAGTGTGGGCAGGGTTTATGGCTACACCTTC. The chain has TRBV30 and TRBJ1-2; D is possibly TRBD1 (5 bases). There are 13 residues in the CDR3. V lost 0 bases to trimming and J lost 5 bases, with 10 bases between them. Germline V lookup: CDR1 GTSNPN, CDR2 SVGIG (reference sequence).

The chain links TRBV13 to TRBJ1-4, with unresolved D. V lost 6 bases, J lost 7 bases, and 27 bases lay in between. The CDR3 extends over 18 amino acids. Germline V CDR1 and CDR2: PRHDT, FYEKMQ (reference sequence). This CDR3 reads CASSSGARRGSPTEKLFF. The CDR3 DNA follows: TGTGCCAGCAGTTCGGGCGCGAGGCGCGGGAGCCCTACTGAAAAACTGTTTTTT.

The chain uses TRBV4-3 and TRBJ2-6, with TRBD1 matching over 7 bases. CDR1 is LGHNA, CDR2 YSLEER, per germline. With V trimmed by 7 bases and J by 0 bases, 3 bases remained unmatched. The CDR3 consists of 15 residues. CDR3 coding DNA: TGCGCCAGCAAGGGGGCCTACTCTGGGGCCAACGTCCTGACTTTC. This sequence encodes CASKGAYSGANVLTF.

This clone has just one count. The chain employs TRBV19 and TRBJ2-1; 9 bases map to TRBD2. CDR1 and CDR2 (germline): LNHDA, SQIVND (reference sequence). V lost 8 bases to trimming and J lost 3 bases; unmatched junction nucleotides: 5. The CDR3 is 14 amino acids. The CDR3 DNA reads TGTGCCAGTCAGGCGGGGGGGGACTACAATGAGCAGTTCTTC. This codes for CASQAGGDYNEQFF.

The rearrangement uses TRBV7-2 and TRBJ2-7; a possible D gene is TRBD1 (5 bases). The CDR3 consists of 14 residues. Germline loops: CDR1 SGHTA, CDR2 FQGNSA. Trimming cost V 3 bases and J 0 bases, with 9 bases left between them. The CDR3 DNA reads as TGTGCCAGCAGCTTGGGGCTAGACTCCTACGAGCAGTACTTC. As protein: CASSLGLDSYEQYF.